These 18 T cell receptor beta chains were all obtained from the same sample, sequenced in a study of T cell repertoires in cytomegalovirus infection. TCRdb called the reads again in MiXCR, with one record for every CDR3 protein. The table lists some 350,000 distinct CDR3 sequences, about 35% of them singletons. No antigen is known for these receptors. Sequencing used cultured PBMCs, obtained from culture after CMV antigen stimulation. The receptor source for this set is a human donor in good health (CMV status not recorded). Some clones in this sample may be carry-over from other donors' samples.

The genes are TRBV4-1 and TRBJ2-1; 8 bases line up with TRBD2. The CDR3 totals 15 residues. The V segment lost 3 bases and the J segment 8 bases; nucleotides outside the gene matches: 9. Germline assignment: CDR1 MGHRA and CDR2 YSYEKL. The CDR3 sequence is CASSHGSGSRYEQFF. CDR3 DNA sequence: TGCGCCAGCAGCCATGGAAGCGGGAGTCGCTATGAGCAGTTCTTC.

This sequence joins TRBV7-9 and TRBJ2-1; D may be TRBD1 (6 bases). CDR1 SEHNR and CDR2 FQNEAQ come from the germline V gene (reference sequence). Between the trimmed V and J ends, which lost 5 bases and 0 bases, there was a span of 11 bases. This CDR3 has 15 amino acids. This chain's CDR3 is CASSNTTGSYNEQFF. In nucleotides, the CDR3 is TGTGCCAGCAGCAATACGACAGGCTCCTACAATGAGCAGTTCTTC.

This chain links TRBV28 with TRBJ2-2; D is possibly TRBD2 (5 bases). Deletions cut 7 bases from V and 6 bases from J, with 15 bases between. Per germline, CDR1 MDHEN and CDR2 SYDVKM. CDR3 length: 14 amino acids. The CDR3 bases are TGTGCCAGCATAAAAGGGAGTTCAGCCGGGGAGCTGTTTTTT. Its translation: CASIKGSSAGELFF.

The genes are TRBV23-1 and TRBJ2-6; 8 bases are a match to TRBD2. Being an ORF, TRBV23-1 has a function that is uncertain. This CDR3 contains 15 residues. The V and J ends lost 7 bases and 2 bases, in that order; junction bases with no gene match: 4. The CDR3 is CASTRGGTGANVLTF. CDR3 coding DNA: TGCGCCAGCACCCGGGGGGGAACTGGGGCCAACGTCCTGACTTTC.

The rearrangement links TRBV27 to TRBJ2-2; the D is unclear. Germline V gene lookup returns CDR1 MNHEY and CDR2 SMNVEV (reference sequence). V was trimmed by 6 bases and J by 6 bases, leaving 11 bases between them. The CDR3 sequence is 13 residues long. CDR3 bases: TGTGCCAGCAGATGGACGCCGGCCGGGGAGCTGTTTTTT. This codes for CASRWTPAGELFF.

The chain recombines TRBV30 with TRBJ1-6; TRBD1 aligns across 7 bases. The CDR3 extends over 15 amino acids. The germline gives CDR1 GTSNPN, CDR2 SVGIG (reference sequence). J was trimmed by 7 bases and V by 7 bases; bases with no gene match: 13. CDR3 coding DNA: TGTGCCTCTACCCCCGGACAGGCGCCGAATTCACCCCTCCACTTT. Translating gives CASTPGQAPNSPLHF.

This sequence joins TRBV3-1 and TRBJ2-3; D unresolved. The length of the CDR3 is 13 residues. The ends were cut back, 2 bases at V and 5 bases at J, with 8 bases in the middle. Per germline, CDR1 LGHDT and CDR2 YNNKEL (reference sequence). The DNA for the CDR3 is TGTGCCAGCAGCCAACAAGGTGGAGATACGCAGTATTTT. Translated: CASSQQGGDTQYF.

This clonotype came up a few times. The V and J genes are TRBV6-5 and TRBJ1-3; D remains ambiguous. Looked up from germline, CDR1 is MNHEY and CDR2 is SVGAGI. This CDR3 spans 15 amino acids. V lost 0 bases to trimming and J lost 0 bases, with 6 bases between them. CDR3 sequence: CASSYSGGSGNTIYF. The CDR3 region has the DNA TGTGCCAGCAGTTACTCGGGTGGCTCTGGAAACACCATATATTTT.

This clonotype occurred a few times. The chain is built from TRBV18 and TRBJ2-7, with 8 bases identical to TRBD1. CDR3 length: 16 residues. The germline V gene has CDR1 KGHSH and CDR2 LQKENI. With 1 base clipped from V and 0 bases from J, the junction kept 5 bases outside the gene matches. The CDR3 sequence: CASSPRDRISSYEQYF. CDR3 sequence (DNA): TGTGCCAGCTCACCACGGGACAGGATAAGCTCCTACGAGCAGTACTTC. The complete variable domain, with remaining parts taken from reference TRBV18 and TRBJ2-7, reads NAGVMQNPRHLVRRRGQEARLRCSPMKGHSHVYWYRQLPEEGLKFMVYLQKENIIDESGMPKERFSAEFPKEGPSILRIQQVVRGDSAAYFCASSPRDRISSYEQYFGPGTRLTVT.

The chain uses TRBV4-3 and TRBJ1-6; D possibly corresponds to TRBD1 (6 bases). The CDR3 covers 14 residues. The germline V and J ends were trimmed by 1 base and 7 bases, with 8 bases remaining between them. Germline V gene data show CDR1 as LGHNA and CDR2 as YSLEER. DNA for the CDR3: TGCGCCAGCAGCCAAGGGACAGCAAATTCACCCCTCCACTTT. It is translated as CASSQGTANSPLHF.

The chain is built from TRBV12-5 and TRBJ1-2; D remains unclear. The germline V gene encodes CDR1 LGHNT and CDR2 FRNRAP. This CDR3 is built from 14 residues. The V gene lost 2 bases and the J gene lost 7 bases, with 14 bases spanning the gap. The CDR3 bases are TGTGCTAGTGGTTTGCAACCGATTTTTAGTGGCTACACCTTC. It is translated as CASGLQPIFSGYTF.

The chain links TRBV4-3 to TRBJ2-2, with D tentatively TRBD1 or TRBD2 (6 bases each). In germline, CDR1 is LGHNA, CDR2 YSLEER. CDR3 length: 16 amino acids. V was trimmed by 5 bases and J by 2 bases, leaving 15 bases between them. The CDR3 region is CASSKALGGNTGELFF. The CDR3 DNA reads TGCGCCAGCAGCAAGGCCTTGGGGGGCAACACCGGGGAGCTGTTTTTT.

This clonotype was seen only a few times. V usage is TRBV7-2 and J usage is TRBJ2-7, with 9 bases lining up with TRBD1. CDR1 and CDR2 (germline): SGHTA, FQGNSA. The CDR3 runs 16 residues. The V gene end was trimmed by 5 bases and the J gene end by 3 bases; junction bases not matched to a gene: 11. For the CDR3, the DNA is TGTGCCAGCAGCCCGACAGGGACAGGGAGTTTCTACGAGCAGTACTTC. Protein: CASSPTGTGSFYEQYF.

This clonotype was seen more than once but under ten times. The chain joins TRBV6-5 to TRBJ2-5; D possibly matches TRBD1 or TRBD2 (5 bases each). This CDR3 has 15 residues. Germline CDR1 reads MNHEY; CDR2 reads SVGAGI. Deletions cut 1 base from V and 3 bases from J, with 12 bases between. The CDR3 region is CASSYLDEGKETQYF. CDR3 DNA: TGTGCCAGCAGTTACTTAGACGAGGGGAAAGAGACCCAGTACTTC.

This clonotype was counted ten times or more. The chain joins TRBV7-2 to TRBJ1-1; 8 positions match TRBD1. CDR1 and CDR2 (germline): SGHTA, FQGNSA. Trimming removed 5 bases from V and 7 bases from J; junction bases left unmatched: 9. The CDR3 sequence is 14 residues long. The CDR3 DNA sequence: TGTGCCAGCAGCATCCAGGGGGCGCGGAATGAAGCTTTCTTT. This gives the protein CASSIQGARNEAFF.

V usage is TRBV5-1 and J usage is TRBJ1-2; D perhaps matches TRBD1 (5 bases). The CDR3 is made up of 14 amino acids. Between the trimmed V and J ends, which lost 3 bases and 3 bases, there was a span of 12 bases. Germline assignment: CDR1 SGHRS and CDR2 YFSETQ. The CDR3 DNA reads as TGCGCCAGCAGCTCTGACAGTCAGGACTATGGCTACACCTTC. This encodes CASSSDSQDYGYTF.

This clonotype was seen once. This chain connects TRBV15 to TRBJ2-1; a weak D match, TRBD1 (6 bases). The V gene lost 9 bases and the J gene lost 0 bases, with 15 bases spanning the gap. Looked up from germline, CDR1 is LNHNV and CDR2 is YYDKDF (reference sequence). The CDR3 contains 15 residues. The CDR3 is CATASGTSSYNEQFF. In DNA, the CDR3 is TGTGCCACAGCCTCCGGGACATCCTCCTACAATGAGCAGTTCTTC.

This clonotype was detected ten times or more. The junction and the germline gene differ at one end; a read error may be behind it. The chain recombines TRBV7-7 with TRBJ2-1; the D gene could be TRBD1 or TRBD2 (5 bases each). The germline gives CDR1 SSHAT, CDR2 FNYEAQ (reference sequence). The CDR3 is made up of 13 amino acids. For the CDR3, the DNA is TGTGCTAGCAGCCGGGACGTCTACAATGAGCAGTTCTTC. Translating it yields CASSRDVYNEQFF.